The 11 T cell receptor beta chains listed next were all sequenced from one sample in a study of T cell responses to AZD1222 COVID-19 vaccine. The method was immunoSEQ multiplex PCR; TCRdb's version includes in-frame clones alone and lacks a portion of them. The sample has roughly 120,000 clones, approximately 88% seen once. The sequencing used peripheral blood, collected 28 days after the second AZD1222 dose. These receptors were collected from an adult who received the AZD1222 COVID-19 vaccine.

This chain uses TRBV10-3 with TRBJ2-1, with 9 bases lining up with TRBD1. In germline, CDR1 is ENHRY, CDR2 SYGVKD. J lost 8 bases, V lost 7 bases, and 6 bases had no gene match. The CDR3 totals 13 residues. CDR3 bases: TGTGCCATCATGTGGACAGGGGCCGATGAGCAGTTCTTC. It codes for CAIMWTGADEQFF.

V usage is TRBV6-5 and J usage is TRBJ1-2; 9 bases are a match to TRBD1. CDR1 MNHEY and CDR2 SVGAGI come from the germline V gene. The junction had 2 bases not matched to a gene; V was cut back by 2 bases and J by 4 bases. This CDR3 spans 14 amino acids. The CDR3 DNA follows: TGTGCCAGCAGTTACGAACAGGGGGCCTATGGCTACACCTTC. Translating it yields CASSYEQGAYGYTF.

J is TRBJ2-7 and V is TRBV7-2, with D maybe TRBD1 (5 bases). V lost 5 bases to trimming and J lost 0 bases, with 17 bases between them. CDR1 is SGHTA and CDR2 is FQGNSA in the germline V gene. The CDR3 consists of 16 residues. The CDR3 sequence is CASSPRGRSSSYEQYF. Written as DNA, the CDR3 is TGTGCCAGCAGCCCTAGGGGCAGGTCCAGCTCCTACGAGCAGTACTTC.

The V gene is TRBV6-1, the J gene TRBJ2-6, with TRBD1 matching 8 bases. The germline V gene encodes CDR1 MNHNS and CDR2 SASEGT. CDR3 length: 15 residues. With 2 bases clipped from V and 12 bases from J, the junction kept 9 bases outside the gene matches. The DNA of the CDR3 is TGTGCCAGCAGTGAAATAACAGGGGGTACCGGCGTCCTGACTTTC. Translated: CASSEITGGTGVLTF.

In DNA form, the CDR3 reads TGTGCCAGTAGCCTAGAGGACAACCTGAACACTGAAGCTTTCTTT. Translation gives CASSLEDNLNTEAFF. This chain links TRBV19 with TRBJ1-1, with a possible D match to TRBD1 (5 bases). CDR1 is LNHDA, CDR2 SQIVND, per germline (reference sequence). V gave up 6 bases and J gave up 0 bases, with 14 bases separating them. CDR3 length: 15 residues.

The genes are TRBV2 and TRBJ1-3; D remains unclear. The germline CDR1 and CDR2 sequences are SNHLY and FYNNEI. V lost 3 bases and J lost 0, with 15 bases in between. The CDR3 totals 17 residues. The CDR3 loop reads CASSDARSRSSGNTIYF. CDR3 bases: TGTGCCAGCAGTGATGCCAGGTCTCGGAGCTCTGGAAACACCATATATTTT. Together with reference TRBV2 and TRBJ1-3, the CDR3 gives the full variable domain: EPEVTQTPSHQVTQMGQEVILRCVPISNHLYFYWYRQILGQKVEFLVSFYNNEISEKSEIFDDQFSVERPDGSNFTLKIRSTKLEDSAMYFCASSDARSRSSGNTIYFGEGSWLTVV.

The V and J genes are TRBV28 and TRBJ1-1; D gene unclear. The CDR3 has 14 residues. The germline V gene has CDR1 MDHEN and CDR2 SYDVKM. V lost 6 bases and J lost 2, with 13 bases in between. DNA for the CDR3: TGTGCCAGCAGATCCCCGGCTAGTAACACTGAAGCTTTCTTT. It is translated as CASRSPASNTEAFF.

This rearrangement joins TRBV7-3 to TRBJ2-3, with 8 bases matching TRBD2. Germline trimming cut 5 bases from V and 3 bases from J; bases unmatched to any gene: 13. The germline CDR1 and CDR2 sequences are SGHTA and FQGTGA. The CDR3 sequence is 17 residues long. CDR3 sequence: CASSPGGFGGGTDTQYF. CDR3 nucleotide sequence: TGTGCCAGCAGCCCCGGTGGGTTTGGCGGGGGGACAGATACGCAGTATTTT.

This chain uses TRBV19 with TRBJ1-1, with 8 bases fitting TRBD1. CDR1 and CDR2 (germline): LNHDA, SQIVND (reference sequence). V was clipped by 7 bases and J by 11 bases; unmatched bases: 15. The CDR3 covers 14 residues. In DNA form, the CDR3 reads TGTGCCAGTACCATATTATCCTCAGGGGGCAGGGCTTTCTTT. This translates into CASTILSSGGRAFF.

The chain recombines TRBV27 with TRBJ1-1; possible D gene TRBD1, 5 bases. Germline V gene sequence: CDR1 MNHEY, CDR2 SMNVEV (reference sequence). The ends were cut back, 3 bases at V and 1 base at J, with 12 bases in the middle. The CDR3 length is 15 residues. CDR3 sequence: CASSFKGAGNTEAFF. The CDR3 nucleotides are TGTGCCAGCAGTTTTAAAGGGGCTGGGAACACTGAAGCTTTCTTT.

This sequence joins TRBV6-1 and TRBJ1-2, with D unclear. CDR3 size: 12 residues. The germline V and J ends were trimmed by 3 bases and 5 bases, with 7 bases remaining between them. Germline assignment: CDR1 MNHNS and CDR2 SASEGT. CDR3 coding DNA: TGTGCCAGCAGTGAGGGGTGGTATGGCTACACCTTC. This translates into CASSEGWYGYTF.